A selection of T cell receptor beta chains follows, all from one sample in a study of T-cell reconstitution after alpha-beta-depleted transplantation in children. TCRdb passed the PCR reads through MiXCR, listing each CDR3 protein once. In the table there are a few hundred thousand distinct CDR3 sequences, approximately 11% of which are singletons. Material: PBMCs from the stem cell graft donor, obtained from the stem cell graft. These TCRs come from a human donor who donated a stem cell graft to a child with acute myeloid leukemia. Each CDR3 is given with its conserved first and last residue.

CASSAREGTDTQYF TRBV6-1
CSARLGQVDTQYF TRBV20-1
CASSQDSPGQREKLFF TRBV4-1
CSSGGTEAFF TRBV12-3/TRBV12-4
CATSRGGQPRSNEQFF TRBV15
CASSPRLTDTQYF TRBV7-2
CASSYPPDGLNTEAFF TRBV6-2/TRBV6-3
CASSRSQGENIQYF TRBV5-4
CSAPTGASTDTQYF TRBV20-1
CASSLVPGGGAWETQYF TRBV11-2
CASSQDYRGLGNTIYF TRBV4-2
CASSPPRGGRNTEAFF TRBV5-1
CSASSGTDNEKLFF TRBV20-1
CASSQGRGEWLEEKLFF TRBV4-3
CASSPRGGGGGANYGYTF TRBV7-8
CASSLTLASSTDTQYF TRBV7-3
CSVESSTGANVLTF TRBV29-1
CSVEYGGVNTGELFF TRBV29-1
CASSFAGNTGELFF TRBV5-5
CASSLRTGGVGETQYF TRBV14
CASSQDLREQVTDTQYF TRBV4-1
CSAPGLVRGRSYNEQFF TRBV20-1
CASSLASGRETEAFF TRBV3-1
CATSNMDNEQFF TRBV15
CASSYRGGTEAFF TRBV6-2/TRBV6-3
CSASTGTDTYEQYF TRBV20-1
CASSPRVAGYPDTQYF TRBV7-8
CASSQDARGWSPLHF TRBV4-2
CATSRDEWGRSSYEQYF TRBV15
CASSHTEDQETQYF TRBV5-1
CASKQGSSSYEQYF TRBV5-1
CAISGGDSSAKNIQYF TRBV10-3
CASSSPFHISSRTEETQYF TRBV7-8
CSVTSGSLYNEQFF TRBV29-1
CASSQGQMNTEAFF TRBV5-1
CASRRDPAQETQYF TRBV6-1
CASSPDRTVETQYF TRBV7-9
CAISESGDRGSGYTF TRBV10-3
CASSFLFAGEGRQFF TRBV5-5
CSASSGSRVIDGYTF TRBV20-1
CASSYSKFETQYF TRBV6-2/TRBV6-3
CSARGSRDTQYF TRBV20-1
CASSGGTLPPNEQFF TRBV5-1
CSATPVEGDSNQPQHF TRBV20-1
CASSLEGLAGGETQYF TRBV7-2
CASSPHGVAGWVTGELFF TRBV12-3/TRBV12-4
CATSRDTGSSGANVLTF TRBV15
CASSEASLGVEAFF TRBV6-1